The clone carrying this T cell receptor beta chain was counted between two and nine times. Its antigen is not identified. This entry comes from a study of early T cells in non-severe SARS-CoV-2 infection. Study summary: Sequencing was performed on bulk RNA from unsorted whole blood, leaving chains unpaired.

This CDR3 is 13 amino acids long. Germline loops: CDR1 SGHAT, CDR2 FQNNGV. The V end was cut by 5 bases, the J end by 3 bases, with 10 bases between. Study-level points and caveats: A preference for anti-spike CD8 responses marked VDJdb matching, which missed private and CD4 specificities.

Separate cDNA molecules each had unique molecular identifiers attached to them. TCRdb re-called the 5' RACE reads with MiXCR, one entry per CDR3 protein. The top ten clones hold about 4.7% of a sample with about 44,000 distinct CDR3 sequences, under 30% of them seen once. The chain couples TRBV11-2 to TRBJ1-1, with D unclear. Sequencing was performed on whole blood, taken at baseline. The source is an adult who was a healthcare worker with PCR-confirmed SARS-CoV-2 infection or an uninfected control (not recorded which). CDR3 nucleotide sequence: TGTGCCAGCAGCCGGAGGCAACACACTGAAGCTTTCTTT. As protein: CASSRRQHTEAFF.